These 21 T cell receptor beta chains came from one sample sequenced in a study of cytomegalovirus exposure and HLA in healthy donors. The table came from immunoSEQ multiplex PCR; TCRdb's copy has only in-frame clones and leaves some out. The sample contains tens of thousands of clones, around 94% of which appear only once. Sample: PBMCs. The receptors derive from a woman in her late teens or twenties in good health and CMV-seropositive.

The J gene is TRBJ2-2, the V gene TRBV7-9; D is possibly TRBD1 (6 bases). Germline V gene lookup returns CDR1 SEHNR and CDR2 FQNEAQ (reference sequence). Trimming shortened V by 1 base and J by 1 base, and 16 bases separated the two germline ends. The CDR3 spans 18 residues. Here the CDR3 reads CASSLEGWGRRNTGELFF. The DNA of the CDR3 is TGTGCCAGCAGCTTAGAAGGGTGGGGGCGGCGGAACACCGGGGAGCTGTTTTTT. The variable domain in full, completed from reference TRBV7-9 and TRBJ2-2, reads DTGVSQNPRHKITKRGQNVTFRCDPISEHNRLYWYRQTLGQGPEFLTYFQNEAQLEKSRLLSDRFSAERPKGSFSTLEIQRTEQGDSAMYLCASSLEGWGRRNTGELFFGEGSRLTVL.

This chain connects TRBV18 to TRBJ2-1; D may be TRBD2 (7 bases). CDR1 and CDR2 (germline): KGHSH, LQKENI. This CDR3 has 14 residues. Trimming took off 5 bases at V and 2 bases at J, with 10 bases between the two ends. CDR3 DNA sequence: TGTGCCAGCTCAGGGGGGGCCGCCTACAATGAGCAGTTCTTC. Amino acids: CASSGGAAYNEQFF.

The CDR3 DNA follows: TGTGCCAGCAGCCTGGACAGGGGGGACAACTACGAGCAGTACTTC. It yields the protein CASSLDRGDNYEQYF. The rearrangement joins TRBV7-9 to TRBJ2-7; TRBD1 agrees at 10 bases. V lost 5 bases, J lost 3 bases, and 7 bases stayed unmatched. Germline CDR1 and CDR2: SEHNR and FQNEAQ (reference sequence). The CDR3 spans 15 residues.

The chain recombines TRBV18 with TRBJ2-5; D unresolved. V dropped 6 bases and J dropped 5 bases, with 10 bases sitting between them. Germline V gives CDR1 KGHSH, CDR2 LQKENI. This CDR3 has 12 residues. CDR3 sequence: CASSPLRETQYF. CDR3 coding DNA: TGTGCCAGCTCTCCCTTGCGGGAGACCCAGTACTTC.

This rearrangement joins TRBV6-5 to TRBJ1-1; D not resolved. This CDR3 contains 15 residues. CDR1 is MNHEY and CDR2 is SVGAGI in the germline V gene. V dropped 2 bases and J dropped 0 bases, with 10 bases sitting between them. Written as DNA, the CDR3 is TGTGCCAGCAGTTACAGTGCGGCAGTGAACACTGAAGCTTTCTTT. It specifies CASSYSAAVNTEAFF.

The chain uses TRBV30 and TRBJ1-4; D is ambiguous. V was trimmed by 3 bases and J by 5 bases, leaving 10 bases between them. Germline loops: CDR1 GTSNPN, CDR2 SVGIG (reference sequence). This CDR3 region has 13 residues. The CDR3 coding sequence is TGTGCCTGGAGGGCGAGGCAAAATGAAAAACTGTTTTTT. This sequence encodes CAWRARQNEKLFF.

The rearrangement joins TRBV30 to TRBJ1-2; the D is unclear. V lost 0 bases and J lost 6, with 8 bases in between. The CDR3 has 12 amino acids. Germline V CDR1 and CDR2: GTSNPN, SVGIG (reference sequence). CDR3 residues: CAWSVRLNGYTF. The CDR3 region has the DNA TGTGCCTGGAGTGTCAGGTTGAATGGCTACACCTTC.

This clone was recorded only once. The chain carries TRBV19 and TRBJ1-5; the match to TRBD1 covers 11 bases. The trim removed 6 bases at V and 1 base at J, leaving 8 bases unmatched. The CDR3 covers 17 residues. The germline gives CDR1 LNHDA, CDR2 SQIVND (reference sequence). Here the CDR3 DNA reads TGTGCCAGTAGACCACTCCGGGACAGGGGGAGCAATCAGCCCCAGCATTTT. This gives the protein CASRPLRDRGSNQPQHF.

This chain links TRBV15 with TRBJ2-7; 9 nucleotides line up with TRBD1. The germline V gene encodes CDR1 LNHNV and CDR2 YYDKDF (reference sequence). Trimming took 0 bases from V and 5 from J; bases not matched to a gene: 11. The CDR3 contains 17 residues. As DNA, the CDR3 is TGTGCCACCAGCAGAGAGTTAACAGGGGGCGGAATCGACGAGCAGTACTTC. Amino acids: CATSRELTGGGIDEQYF.

The chain recombines TRBV7-2 with TRBJ1-2; 9 nucleotides line up with TRBD1. The germline V gene has CDR1 SGHTA and CDR2 FQGNSA. The length of the CDR3 is 15 residues. Germline trimming cut 5 bases from V and 4 bases from J; bases unmatched to any gene: 8. The CDR3 sequence: CASSPGQGLIYGYTF. In DNA, the CDR3 is TGTGCCAGCAGCCCGGGACAGGGACTCATCTATGGCTACACCTTC.

This clone was detected only once. The V and J genes are TRBV28 and TRBJ1-2; D is ambiguous. In germline, CDR1 is MDHEN, CDR2 SYDVKM. There are 15 residues in the CDR3. V lost 2 bases, J lost 4 bases, and 14 bases lay in between. The CDR3 DNA is TGTGCCAGCAGTTTAAATGCGGCGGCCGTCTATGGCTACACCTTC. Translating gives CASSLNAAAVYGYTF.

This clone has only one observation. The rearrangement uses TRBV6-1 and TRBJ1-5; the match to TRBD1 covers 7 bases. J lost 3 bases, V lost 4 bases, and 12 bases had no gene match. Germline CDR1 MNHNS, CDR2 SASEGT. The CDR3 sequence is 17 residues long. CDR3 protein: CASSANDRDRFNQPQHF. For the CDR3, the DNA is TGTGCCAGCAGTGCCAACGACCGGGACAGATTCAATCAGCCCCAGCATTTT.

The rearrangement links TRBV6-5 to TRBJ1-3; the D is unclear. The germline gives CDR1 MNHEY, CDR2 SVGAGI. CDR3 size: 15 residues. Between the trimmed V and J ends, which lost 2 bases and 6 bases, there was a span of 14 bases. CDR3 protein: CASSYPTPLINTIYF. The CDR3 DNA reads TGTGCCAGCAGTTACCCTACCCCGCTTATAAACACCATATATTTT.

This clone occurred once. This chain uses TRBV9 with TRBJ1-1; possibly TRBD1 for D (5 bases). Trimming cost V 3 bases and J 2 bases, with 14 bases left between them. Germline V gene lookup returns CDR1 SGDLS and CDR2 YYNGEE. The CDR3 is made up of 15 amino acids. The CDR3: CASSDGGDPNTEAFF. In nucleotides, the CDR3 is TGTGCCAGCAGCGATGGGGGGGACCCCAACACTGAAGCTTTCTTT. Using reference TRBV9 and TRBJ1-1 for the parts outside the CDR3, the full variable domain is DSGVTQTPKHLITATGQRVTLRCSPRSGDLSVYWYQQSLDQGLQFLIQYYNGEERAKGNILERFSAQQFPDLHSELNLSSLELGDSALYFCASSDGGDPNTEAFFGQGTRLTVV.

V gene TRBV7-2 combines with J gene TRBJ2-3; 13 nucleotides line up with TRBD2. The J segment lost 1 base and the V segment lost 5 bases, leaving 6 bases of the junction unmatched. Germline V gene lookup returns CDR1 SGHTA and CDR2 FQGNSA. The CDR3 sequence is 17 residues long. The CDR3 protein is CASSRPGLAGRTDTQYF. Written as DNA, the CDR3 is TGTGCCAGCAGCCGTCCGGGACTAGCGGGGCGCACAGATACGCAGTATTTT.

V is TRBV4-3 and J is TRBJ2-7, with 7 bases fitting TRBD2. Looked up from germline, CDR1 is LGHNA and CDR2 is YSLEER. Losses at the gene ends were 0 bases for V and 5 bases for J; bases not matched to a gene: 10. There are 16 residues in the CDR3. The CDR3 DNA follows: TGCGCCAGCAGCCAAGATAGGGGCGGGAGCTCGAACGAGCAGTACTTC. This gives the protein CASSQDRGGSSNEQYF.

The chain employs TRBV6-6 and TRBJ2-3; 9 bases fit TRBD1. The CDR3 runs to 16 residues. After removal of 5 bases from V and 1 base from J, the junction contained 7 bases not matched to a gene. CDR1 and CDR2 from the germline V gene are MNHNY and SVGAGI (reference sequence). This chain's CDR3 is CASSLHRDRGTDTQYF. CDR3 in DNA: TGTGCCAGCAGTCTCCACCGGGACAGGGGCACAGATACGCAGTATTTT.

This clone was counted once. This chain uses TRBV30 with TRBJ1-2; TRBD1 is a possible D gene (5 bases). The CDR3 is 14 residues long. Trimming removed 2 bases from V and 8 bases from J, with 18 bases in between. Germline V CDR1 and CDR2: GTSNPN, SVGIG (reference sequence). The CDR3 here is CAWSIRQGQEGYTF. The DNA of the CDR3 is TGTGCCTGGAGTATTCGGCAGGGTCAAGAAGGCTACACCTTC.

The CDR3 loop is CASSLGRTGESTDTQYF. Written as DNA, the CDR3 is TGCGCCAGCAGCTTGGGTAGGACAGGGGAGAGCACAGATACGCAGTATTTT. V and J are TRBV5-1 and TRBJ2-3, with 9 bases fitting TRBD1. This CDR3 spans 17 amino acids. V was pared by 0 bases and J by 0 bases, with 5 bases of the junction left unmatched. CDR1 and CDR2 (germline): SGHRS, YFSETQ.

The chain carries TRBV7-2 and TRBJ2-5, with TRBD2 identical over 8 bases. Looked up from germline, CDR1 is SGHTA and CDR2 is FQGNSA. This CDR3 has 15 amino acids. Unmatched junction bases numbered 10, after V lost 5 bases and J lost 5 bases. CDR3 bases: TGTGCCAGCAGCGGGGGACTAGTTCAGGCGGAGACCCAGTACTTC. This gives the protein CASSGGLVQAETQYF.

CDR3 region: CASSYRAGGTDTQYF. CDR3 in DNA: TGTGCCAGCAGTTACCGGGCGGGAGGAACAGATACGCAGTATTTT. The chain recombines TRBV6-6 with TRBJ2-3, with TRBD2 identical over 8 bases. There are 15 residues in the CDR3. Losses at the gene ends were 2 bases for V and 3 bases for J; bases not matched to a gene: 4. Germline V CDR1 and CDR2: MNHNY, SVGAGI (reference sequence).